The 10 T cell receptor beta chains presented below share a single source sample, sequenced in a study of long-term antiretroviral therapy in people with HIV (dated by TCRdb to about 2022). Sequencing of the TRB variable region was done with the immunoSEQ hsTCRB v3.0 assay at survey level resolution. TCRdb provides this immuneACCESS table in a form limited to in-frame rearrangements. Some clones are lacking; in checked studies, under half of them reflect an unresolved V gene, and why the rest are absent is not known. This sample holds under 45,000 clones; about 86% were observed only once. Of the sample, under 4.5% is held by the ten largest clones. The sequencing used unsorted PBMCs, collected 1.2 years after starting antiretroviral therapy. Receptors were obtained from a woman aged 50 to 60 with HIV.

The chain joins TRBV5-4 to TRBJ1-2; 9 bases line up with TRBD1. CDR1 is SGHNT, CDR2 YYREEE, per germline (reference sequence). This CDR3 has 17 amino acids. Trimming at V came to 1 base and at J to 3 bases, leaving 10 bases not matched to a gene. The DNA for the CDR3 is TGTGCCAGCAGCTTGACAGGGGGCGCGGGGACGCACTATGGCTACACCTTC. Amino acids: CASSLTGGAGTHYGYTF.

The chain employs TRBV4-1 and TRBJ2-3; 8 bases line up with TRBD2. The CDR3 spans 13 residues. Germline-derived CDR1 and CDR2 are MGHRA and YSYEKL. Germline trimming cut 10 bases from V and 6 bases from J; bases unmatched to any gene: 9. The DNA for the CDR3 is TGCGCCACGTCAGCGGGGGAGTTGGATACGCAGTATTTT. This gives the protein CATSAGELDTQYF.

This sequence joins TRBV10-3 and TRBJ1-1; a possible D gene is TRBD1 (6 bases). The V and J ends lost 7 bases and 5 bases respectively, with 14 bases between them. This CDR3 contains 13 residues. Germline CDR1 reads ENHRY; CDR2 reads SYGVKD. CDR3 sequence reads: CAIKGGVGTEAFF. As DNA, the CDR3 is TGTGCCATCAAAGGGGGGGTAGGGACTGAAGCTTTCTTT.

The V call is TRBV7-2, the J call TRBJ2-5; 9 bases align to TRBD2. J gave up 2 bases and V 5 bases, and 9 bases lay outside the gene matches. Looked up from germline, CDR1 is SGHTA and CDR2 is FQGNSA. The CDR3 spans 16 residues. Written as DNA, the CDR3 is TGTGCCAGCAGCCAACGATTTAGCGGGGGTCAAGAGACCCAGTACTTC. It codes for CASSQRFSGGQETQYF.

The V gene is TRBV5-1, the J gene TRBJ2-5, with D perhaps TRBD2 (6 bases). The germline V gene has CDR1 SGHRS and CDR2 YFSETQ. CDR3 length: 14 residues. Deletions cut 4 bases from V and 5 bases from J, with 15 bases between. CDR3 sequence reads: CASSPGVRAETQYF. CDR3 coding DNA: TGCGCCAGCAGCCCGGGGGTCAGAGCGGAGACCCAGTACTTC.

The chain recombines TRBV27 with TRBJ1-6; no clear D gene. Germline values: CDR1 MNHEY, CDR2 SMNVEV (reference sequence). V lost 4 bases and J lost 4, with 17 bases in between. This CDR3 has 17 amino acids. CDR3 sequence (DNA): TGTGCCAGCAGTTCCGAGCCTGGGGTATCTTATAATTCACCCCTCCACTTT. Translating it yields CASSSEPGVSYNSPLHF.

The chain couples TRBV19 to TRBJ1-4; a weak D match, TRBD1 (5 bases). The CDR3 length is 16 residues. V was trimmed by 10 bases and J by 3 bases, leaving 21 bases between them. The V gene's germline CDR1 is LNHDA and CDR2 SQIVND (reference sequence). This chain's CDR3 is CATREGSRGANEKLFF. The CDR3 DNA reads as TGTGCCACCAGGGAGGGCTCACGGGGGGCTAATGAAAAACTGTTTTTT.

The genes are TRBV2 and TRBJ2-5, with TRBD2 matching over 7 bases. This CDR3 contains 16 residues. Germline V lookup: CDR1 SNHLY, CDR2 FYNNEI. Losses at the gene ends were 5 bases for V and 4 bases for J; bases not matched to a gene: 13. CDR3 region: CASSQMGGTLRETQYF. CDR3 DNA: TGTGCCAGCAGTCAGATGGGGGGGACCTTGCGAGAGACCCAGTACTTC. The whole variable domain, filled in from reference TRBV2 and TRBJ2-5, reads EPEVTQTPSHQVTQMGQEVILRCVPISNHLYFYWYRQILGQKVEFLVSFYNNEISEKSEIFDDQFSVERPDGSNFTLKIRSTKLEDSAMYFCASSQMGGTLRETQYFGPGTRLLVL.

The chain combines TRBV6-6 with TRBJ1-5; no definite D call. In germline, CDR1 is MNHNY, CDR2 SVGAGI (reference sequence). The V and J ends lost 4 bases and 5 bases respectively, with 9 bases between them. The CDR3 extends over 13 amino acids. CDR3 amino acids: CASSLIKYQPQHF. In nucleotides, the CDR3 is TGTGCCAGCAGTTTAATAAAGTATCAGCCCCAGCATTTT.

The chain has TRBV13 and TRBJ2-3, with 9 bases matching TRBD2. Germline assignment: CDR1 PRHDT and CDR2 FYEKMQ (reference sequence). Unmatched junction bases numbered 4, after V lost 5 bases and J lost 4 bases. The CDR3 covers 14 residues. The CDR3: CASSLRGGADTQYF. The CDR3 region has the DNA TGTGCCAGCAGCCTTCGCGGGGGGGCAGATACGCAGTATTTT.